The 27 T cell receptor beta chains below were found in one sample sequenced in a study of T cells in Graves' hyperthyroidism and ophthalmopathy. RNA transcripts were the template for amplifying TCR beta CDR3 regions. The HTBI primer set served for first-round RT-PCR of the TCR CDR3. MiXCR was run by TCRdb on the multiplex PCR reads, yielding one entry per CDR3 protein. The data show approximately 430,000 distinct CDR3 sequences, with 15% to 19% seen just once and around 7.7% held by the top ten. Sequences were obtained from blood. The receptors originated from a young woman with Graves' hyperthyroidism.

Remarks on this clonotype: This may come from a read error, since a much larger clone is one base off. CDR3 DNA: TGCAGTGCTACCAATTTCCGGCCCCCCTCCTACAATGAGCAGTCCTTC. Its translation is CSATNFRPPSYNEQSF. The chain links TRBV20-1 to TRBJ2-1; D remains unclear. CDR1 DFQATT and CDR2 SNEGSKA come from the germline V gene (reference sequence). The CDR3 spans 16 residues.

This chain links TRBV6-2 or TRBV6-3 with TRBJ2-7, with 7 bases fitting TRBD2. Germline CDR1 and CDR2: MNHEY and SVGEGT. V dropped 6 bases and J dropped 0; count of bases not matched to a gene: 8. The CDR3 is made up of 15 amino acids. The CDR3 reads CASRGAGSFSYEQYF. DNA for the CDR3: TGTGCCAGCAGGGGAGCGGGATCCTTCTCCTACGAGCAGTACTTC.

This clonotype was seen a few times. The V call is TRBV4-1, the J call TRBJ2-1; 14 nucleotides align to TRBD2. CDR1 is MGHRA, CDR2 YSYEKL, per germline. The CDR3 has 17 amino acids. V gave up 5 bases and J gave up 5 bases; unmatched junction bases: 8. This CDR3 reads CASSSGLAGVIHNEQFF. DNA for the CDR3: TGCGCCAGCAGCTCGGGACTAGCGGGAGTTATACACAATGAGCAGTTCTTC.

This clonotype was seen only once. The gene calls are TRBV2 and TRBJ2-1, with 15 bases that match TRBD2. Trimming took 4 bases from V and 4 from J; bases not matched to a gene: 5. This CDR3 has 17 amino acids. Germline-derived CDR1 and CDR2 are SNHLY and FYNNEI. CDR3 coding DNA: TGTGCCAGCAGTGGTCCCGGGACTAGCGGGGGGTACAATGAGCAGTTCTTC. Its translation: CASSGPGTSGGYNEQFF.

The CDR3 DNA sequence: TGTGCCAGCTCACCATCAGGGGGTAGCACCGGGGAGCTGTTTTTT. This encodes CASSPSGGSTGELFF. This chain joins TRBV18 and TRBJ2-2, with 7 positions matching TRBD1. The CDR3 sequence is 15 residues long. The germline gives CDR1 KGHSH, CDR2 LQKENI. The junction had 4 bases not matched to a gene; V was cut back by 2 bases and J by 4 bases.

There are many counts of this clonotype. The chain has TRBV5-5 and TRBJ2-5; 10 bases match TRBD2. This CDR3 has 16 amino acids. CDR1 and CDR2 from the germline V gene are SGHKS and YYEKEE (reference sequence). V trimming: 4 bases; J trimming: 5 bases; junction bases outside the gene matches: 11. CDR3 region: CASSLSLAGGQETQYF. CDR3 bases: TGTGCCAGCAGCCTATCATTAGCGGGGGGCCAGGAGACCCAGTACTTC.

In the case of this clonotype: It may be a read error: a sequence one base away is much more abundant. This rearrangement joins TRBV30 to TRBJ2-1, with D unclear. V lost 4 bases and J 8 bases, leaving 15 bases between the germline ends. The CDR3 spans 13 residues. Germline CDR1 GTSNPN, CDR2 SVGIG (reference sequence). The CDR3, as DNA: TGTGCCTGGAATGTAGGGCTAGTCGATGAGCAGTTCTTC. Its protein is CAWNVGLVDEQFF. The whole variable domain, remainder taken from reference TRBV30 and TRBJ2-1, is SQTIHQWPATLVQPVGSPLSLECTVEGTSNPNLYWYRQAAGRGLQLLFYSVGIGQISSEVPQNLSASRPQDRQFILSSKKLLLSDSGFYLCAWNVGLVDEQFFGPGTRLTVL.

This clonotype was picked up a small number of times. This clone may be a read error of a much larger clone one base away. CDR3 residues: CASSDGQEAGELFF. CDR3 nucleotide sequence: TGTGCCAGCAGTGACGGACAGGAGGCCGGGGAGCTGTTTTTT. The V call is TRBV6-4, the J call TRBJ2-2, with 7 nucleotides matching TRBD1. The V gene's germline CDR1 is MRHNA and CDR2 SNTAGT. Losses at the gene ends were 2 bases for V and 6 bases for J; bases not matched to a gene: 3. This CDR3 is 14 amino acids long.

This clonotype was seen ten or more times. The chain links TRBV3-1 to TRBJ1-3; D is ambiguous. The CDR3 has 13 amino acids. Germline CDR1 and CDR2: LGHDT and YNNKEL (reference sequence). The ends were cut back, 4 bases at V and 5 bases at J, with 9 bases in the middle. The CDR3: CASSRRLRNTIYF. CDR3 nucleotides: TGTGCCAGCAGCCGACGCCTTAGAAACACCATATATTTT.

This chain uses TRBV10-3 with TRBJ1-2; tentative D call: TRBD1 (5 bases). Germline-derived CDR1 and CDR2 are ENHRY and SYGVKD. Trimming took 7 bases from V and 3 from J, leaving 15 bases between them. The CDR3 runs 14 residues. The CDR3: CAITEDGRDYGYTF. DNA for the CDR3: TGTGCCATCACCGAAGATGGCAGGGACTATGGCTACACCTTC.

CDR3 sequence reads: CASSLGVIQETQYF. The DNA of the CDR3 is TGCGCCAGCAGCTTGGGAGTCATACAAGAGACCCAGTACTTC. V usage is TRBV5-1 and J usage is TRBJ2-5; D is unresolved. This CDR3 has 14 amino acids. Germline V gene lookup returns CDR1 SGHRS and CDR2 YFSETQ. Between the trimmed V and J ends, which lost 0 bases and 2 bases, there was a span of 8 bases.

This clonotype has a count of ten or more. CDR3 loop: CASSLGQGGTDTQYF. CDR3 in DNA: TGTGCCAGCAGCCTGGGACAGGGAGGCACAGATACGCAGTATTTT. This chain uses TRBV27 with TRBJ2-3; 9 nucleotides align to TRBD1. The CDR3 sequence is 15 residues long. The germline V gene encodes CDR1 MNHEY and CDR2 SMNVEV (reference sequence). Unmatched junction bases numbered 5, after V lost 6 bases and J lost 1 base.

This clonotype showed up just a few times. The chain joins TRBV6-1 to TRBJ2-1; no clear D gene. Trimming left V 0 bases short and J 3 bases short, with 3 bases between. Germline CDR1 reads MNHNS; CDR2 reads SASEGT. This CDR3 is built from 13 residues. The CDR3 loop reads CASSEADYNEQFF. The CDR3 DNA reads TGTGCCAGCAGTGAAGCGGACTACAATGAGCAGTTCTTC.

V is TRBV20-1 and J is TRBJ2-5, with D maybe TRBD1 (6 bases). Germline loops: CDR1 DFQATT, CDR2 SNEGSKA (reference sequence). The CDR3 consists of 14 residues. V lost 0 bases, J lost 5 bases, and 13 bases lay in between. The CDR3 reads CSARDTWGQETQYF. In DNA, the CDR3 is TGCAGTGCTAGAGATACATGGGGGCAGGAGACCCAGTACTTC.

Ten or more counts support this clonotype. The rearrangement links TRBV15 to TRBJ2-1, with a possible D match to TRBD2 (6 bases). CDR3 length: 14 residues. The V gene's germline CDR1 is LNHNV and CDR2 YYDKDF (reference sequence). Trimming left V 5 bases short and J 4 bases short, with 12 bases between. CDR3 sequence reads: CATSFSGLYNEQFF. The CDR3 nucleotides are TGTGCCACCAGCTTCAGCGGGTTATACAATGAGCAGTTCTTC.

This clonotype was seen many times. The chain uses TRBV20-1 and TRBJ2-1, with 9 bases identical to TRBD2. Germline CDR1 reads DFQATT; CDR2 reads SNEGSKA (reference sequence). Trimming at V came to 5 bases and at J to 4 bases, leaving 6 bases not matched to a gene. This CDR3 has 14 amino acids. CDR3 nucleotides: TGCAGTGCTGTAGGGGCGGGAGGGTACAATGAGCAGTTCTTC. As protein: CSAVGAGGYNEQFF.

This clonotype was detected only a few times. The chain uses TRBV27 and TRBJ2-7; possible D gene TRBD1, 5 bases. Germline CDR1 MNHEY, CDR2 SMNVEV (reference sequence). V was trimmed by 5 bases and J by 2 bases, leaving 10 bases between them. The CDR3 sequence is 13 residues long. The CDR3 region has the DNA TGTGCCAGCAGTCGGACATACACCTACGAGCAGTACTTC. It yields the protein CASSRTYTYEQYF.

This clonotype showed up many times. The J gene is TRBJ1-5, the V gene TRBV6-1; a possible D gene is TRBD1 (5 bases). The germline V gene encodes CDR1 MNHNS and CDR2 SASEGT. The V gene lost 3 bases and the J gene lost 3 bases, with 12 bases spanning the gap. The CDR3 loop spans 15 amino acids. CDR3 protein: CASSEWQGVNQPQHF. As DNA, the CDR3 is TGTGCCAGCAGTGAGTGGCAGGGTGTCAATCAGCCCCAGCATTTT.

Remarks on this clonotype: The junction and the germline gene differ at one end; a read error may be behind it. The chain employs TRBV2 and TRBJ1-1; the match to TRBD1 covers 7 bases. Germline loops: CDR1 SNHLY, CDR2 FYNNEI. This CDR3 is built from 14 residues. The CDR3, as DNA: TGTGCCAACAGTGGGACAGCCTTGGGCACTGAAGCTTTCTTT. Residues: CANSGTALGTEAFF.

Comment on this clonotype: This could be a read error, since a much larger clone is one nucleotide away. The chain links TRBV3-1 to TRBJ1-5, with D possibly matching TRBD1 (5 bases). This CDR3 contains 15 residues. V lost 0 bases and J lost 7, with 13 bases in between. The germline CDR1 and CDR2 sequences are LGHDT and YNNKEL (reference sequence). The CDR3 DNA sequence: TGTGCCAGCAGCCAAGATAGGGGACGGGGACAGCCCCAGCATTTT. Its translation: CASSQDRGRGQPQHF.

At least ten counts were recorded for this clonotype. The chain uses TRBV18 and TRBJ2-7; D ambiguous. Trimming cost V 2 bases and J 0 bases, with 8 bases left between them. The CDR3 totals 14 residues. CDR1 and CDR2 (germline): KGHSH, LQKENI. The CDR3 region has the DNA TGTGCCAGCTCACCAGATCAACCCTCCTACGAGCAGTACTTC. Protein sequence: CASSPDQPSYEQYF.

This clonotype was seen ten or more times. The CDR3 region has the DNA TGCAGTGCTAGGAACACCGGGGAGCTGTTTTTT. This encodes CSARNTGELFF. The chain recombines TRBV20-1 with TRBJ2-2; D remains unclear. V lost 3 bases to trimming and J lost 1 base, with 0 bases between them. Germline values: CDR1 DFQATT, CDR2 SNEGSKA (reference sequence). The CDR3 runs to 11 residues.

This clonotype appeared a few times. The J gene is TRBJ2-3, the V gene TRBV7-8; 9 nucleotides align to TRBD2. The V gene's germline CDR1 is SGHVS and CDR2 FQNEAQ. This CDR3 is built from 14 residues. V dropped 5 bases and J dropped 4; count of bases not matched to a gene: 4. CDR3 protein: CASSMGLASDTQYF. The CDR3 bases are TGTGCCAGCAGCATGGGACTAGCATCAGATACGCAGTATTTT.

This clonotype was counted at least ten times. The rearrangement uses TRBV7-2 and TRBJ2-5, with D tentatively TRBD1 or TRBD2 (5 bases each). Germline loops: CDR1 SGHTA, CDR2 FQGNSA. V lost 5 bases to trimming and J lost 4 bases, with 20 bases between them. The CDR3 extends over 16 amino acids. CDR3 amino acids: CASSKVMRGVGETQYF. The CDR3 region has the DNA TGTGCCAGCAGCAAGGTGATGAGAGGGGTTGGAGAGACCCAGTACTTC.

This clonotype showed up many times. The chain couples TRBV19 to TRBJ1-5; perhaps TRBD1 as D (5 bases). V dropped 3 bases and J dropped 1 base, with 16 bases sitting between them. Looked up from germline, CDR1 is LNHDA and CDR2 is SQIVND (reference sequence). The CDR3 sequence is 17 residues long. CDR3 in amino acids: CASSMFQGRKSNQPQHF. DNA for the CDR3: TGTGCCAGTAGTATGTTCCAGGGACGAAAGAGCAATCAGCCCCAGCATTTT. Full variable domain (outside the CDR3, taken from reference TRBV19 and TRBJ1-5): DGGITQSPKYLFRKEGQNVTLSCEQNLNHDAMYWYRQDPGQGLRLIYYSQIVNDFQKGDIAEGYSVSREKKESFPLTVTSAQKNPTAFYLCASSMFQGRKSNQPQHFGDGTRLSIL.

This clonotype was found many times. The chain employs TRBV2 and TRBJ2-3, with 7 nucleotides matching TRBD1. This CDR3 is built from 13 residues. In germline, CDR1 is SNHLY, CDR2 FYNNEI. The CDR3 coding sequence is TGTGGATCAAAAGGACAGGTCACAGATACGCAGTATTTT. Residues: CGSKGQVTDTQYF.

This clonotype has only one observation. The chain recombines TRBV27 with TRBJ2-3; possible D gene TRBD2, 6 bases. This CDR3 spans 16 amino acids. V dropped 4 bases and J dropped 1 base, with 15 bases sitting between them. The V gene's germline CDR1 is MNHEY and CDR2 SMNVEV (reference sequence). CDR3 residues: CASSSMEWGGTDTQYF. The CDR3 DNA reads as TGTGCCAGCAGTTCAATGGAGTGGGGGGGCACAGATACGCAGTATTTT.